Following are 17 T cell receptor beta chains from one sample sequenced in a study of blood T cell repertoires in COVID-19. Assay: immunoSEQ multiplex PCR; the TCRdb copy retains only in-frame clones and omits some. The profile covers under 150,000 clones, with around 81% appearing a single time and 10% to 15% taken by the ten largest. What was sequenced was peripheral blood. The receptors here all came from a man in his sixties with active or convalescent COVID-19.

The chain couples TRBV2 to TRBJ2-7; 7 bases agree with TRBD1. The CDR3 is made up of 13 amino acids. Looked up from germline, CDR1 is SNHLY and CDR2 is FYNNEI. V trimming: 6 bases; J trimming: 2 bases; junction bases outside the gene matches: 4. The CDR3 is CASRPGTAYEQYF. In DNA, the CDR3 is TGTGCCAGCAGGCCCGGGACAGCCTACGAGCAGTACTTC.

This clone was counted once. V is TRBV29-1 and J is TRBJ1-2, with D unresolved. Between the trimmed V and J ends, which lost 0 bases and 4 bases, there was a span of 15 bases. Per the germline V gene, CDR1 is SQVTM and CDR2 is ANQGSEA. The CDR3 has 15 amino acids. The CDR3 DNA is TGCAGCGTTGAAGATGACGGCGGGGTGGTCTATGGCTACACCTTC. As protein: CSVEDDGGVVYGYTF. The whole variable domain, filled in from reference TRBV29-1 and TRBJ1-2, reads SAVISQKPSRDICQRGTSLTIQCQVDSQVTMMFWYRQQPGQSLTLIATANQGSEATYESGFVIDKFPISRPNLTFSTLTVSNMSPEDSSIYLCSVEDDGGVVYGYTFGSGTRLTVV.

CDR3 DNA sequence: TGTGCCAGCAGCTCCCCGGAGGGACAGGGGTTATACGAGCAGTACTTC. It encodes CASSSPEGQGLYEQYF. This rearrangement joins TRBV7-9 to TRBJ2-7; 10 bases line up with TRBD1. V lost 4 bases, J lost 4 bases, and 10 bases stayed unmatched. The CDR3 is made up of 16 amino acids. Germline CDR1 and CDR2: SEHNR and FQNEAQ (reference sequence). Full variable domain (missing parts from reference TRBV7-9 and TRBJ2-7): DTGVSQNPRHKITKRGQNVTFRCDPISEHNRLYWYRQTLGQGPEFLTYFQNEAQLEKSRLLSDRFSAERPKGSFSTLEIQRTEQGDSAMYLCASSSPEGQGLYEQYFGPGTRLTVT.

This sequence joins TRBV6-5 and TRBJ1-3; D perhaps matches TRBD1 (6 bases). The V gene lost 9 bases and the J gene lost 4 bases, with 16 bases spanning the gap. The CDR3 is made up of 14 amino acids. CDR1 is MNHEY and CDR2 is SVGAGI in the germline V gene. CDR3 DNA: TGTGCCAGGGCGGAACTAGGGGGAGGAAACACCATATATTTT. Its translation is CARAELGGGNTIYF.

The chain has TRBV3-1 (or the pseudogene TRBV3-2) and TRBJ2-7; TRBD1 aligns across 7 bases. V shed 4 bases and J 1 base; nucleotides not matched to a gene: 7. The CDR3 covers 15 residues. CDR1 is LGHDT and CDR2 is YNNKEL in the germline V gene (reference sequence). CDR3: CASSLNRGRSYEQYF. CDR3 DNA: TGTGCCAGCAGCCTTAACAGGGGCCGATCCTACGAGCAGTACTTC.

The rearrangement uses TRBV5-8 and TRBJ2-7, with TRBD1 matching over 8 bases. The germline V gene encodes CDR1 SGHTS and CDR2 YDEGEE. This CDR3 spans 15 amino acids. The V and J ends lost 4 bases and 3 bases, in that order; junction bases with no gene match: 9. The CDR3 region is CASSVSGTGVYEQYF. DNA for the CDR3: TGTGCCAGCAGCGTATCCGGGACAGGAGTCTACGAGCAGTACTTC.

The chain is built from TRBV29-1 and TRBJ1-2; possibly TRBD1 for D (6 bases). The germline CDR1 and CDR2 sequences are SQVTM and ANQGSEA. The CDR3 runs to 12 residues. V lost 5 bases and J lost 5, with 12 bases in between. The CDR3 spells CSVNRAVYGYTF. CDR3 bases: TGCAGCGTTAACAGGGCAGTGTATGGCTACACCTTC.

This chain joins TRBV4-2 and TRBJ1-1; D might be TRBD1 (6 bases). The CDR3 loop spans 15 amino acids. V lost 3 bases and J lost 7, with 18 bases in between. Germline values: CDR1 LGHNA, CDR2 YNFKEQ. The CDR3 DNA follows: TGTGCCAGCAGCCAGTCCAGGACAGCCACTTTTGAAGCTTTCTTT. Translating gives CASSQSRTATFEAFF.

Turning to this clone: The junction departs from the called germline gene at one end, perhaps through a read error. V gene TRBV12-3 or TRBV12-4 combines with J gene TRBJ2-3; tentatively, D is TRBD2 (6 bases). The CDR3 covers 12 residues. CDR3 amino acids: CASSIVGLRMDF. In DNA, the CDR3 is TGTGCCAGCTCCATCGTGGGACTCCGCATGGATTTT.

The chain carries TRBV7-2 and TRBJ2-7; D may be TRBD2 (6 bases). This CDR3 spans 15 amino acids. Germline V gives CDR1 SGHTA, CDR2 FQGNSA. The V and J ends lost 0 bases and 2 bases respectively, with 11 bases between them. CDR3 sequence (DNA): TGTGCCAGCAGCTTAGCGGCAGGGAGGACCTACGAGCAGTACTTC. It yields the protein CASSLAAGRTYEQYF.

This chain connects TRBV6-5 to TRBJ1-1, with D hard to call. This CDR3 is built from 15 residues. Trimming took off 7 bases at V and 6 bases at J, with 21 bases between the two ends. Germline loops: CDR1 MNHEY, CDR2 SVGAGI. The DNA for the CDR3 is TGTGCCAGCACCCTAACAGCGGAACTTTCCCCTGAAGCTTTCTTT. Its translation is CASTLTAELSPEAFF.

This clone was counted between two and nine times. The chain is built from TRBV7-3 and TRBJ2-3; D unresolved. Germline CDR1 reads SGHTA; CDR2 reads FQGTGA. V lost 0 bases to trimming and J lost 2 bases, with 9 bases between them. CDR3 length: 15 amino acids. The CDR3 sequence: CASSLTGQPTDTQYF. The CDR3 DNA reads TGTGCCAGCAGCTTAACTGGCCAACCCACAGATACGCAGTATTTT.

The chain uses TRBV18 and TRBJ2-2; 8 bases fit TRBD2. CDR1 KGHSH and CDR2 LQKENI come from the germline V gene. There are 15 residues in the CDR3. V lost 3 bases to trimming and J lost 3 bases; unmatched junction nucleotides: 3. CDR3 region: CASSPSGRDTGELFF. The CDR3 DNA reads as TGTGCCAGCTCACCTTCCGGGAGGGACACCGGGGAGCTGTTTTTT.

This clone was counted only a few times. The rearrangement links TRBV19 to TRBJ2-3; D possibly corresponds to TRBD1 (5 bases). Germline CDR1 is LNHDA and CDR2 is SQIVND (reference sequence). Trimming cost V 1 base and J 6 bases, with 11 bases left between them. This CDR3 contains 14 residues. DNA for the CDR3: TGTGCCAGTAGTATAGTCACGGACATGGATACGCAGTATTTT. This codes for CASSIVTDMDTQYF.

This chain connects TRBV5-1 to TRBJ2-5; 7 bases align to TRBD1. CDR3 length: 13 amino acids. V trimming: 5 bases; J trimming: 5 bases; junction bases outside the gene matches: 6. Germline CDR1 SGHRS, CDR2 YFSETQ. The CDR3 DNA reads as TGCGCCAGCAGGGAGACAGGGTTGGAGACCCAGTACTTC. Its protein is CASRETGLETQYF.

V is TRBV27 and J is TRBJ2-3; D remains ambiguous. V lost 2 bases to trimming and J lost 2 bases, with 14 bases between them. CDR3 length equals 16 residues. Germline V gene data show CDR1 as MNHEY and CDR2 as SMNVEV (reference sequence). CDR3 DNA sequence: TGTGCCAGCAGTTTAACCCGGCAGGTGAACACAGATACGCAGTATTTT. Its protein product is CASSLTRQVNTDTQYF.

This chain joins TRBV27 and TRBJ2-3; 8 bases match TRBD1. The CDR3 contains 13 residues. Germline assignment: CDR1 MNHEY and CDR2 SMNVEV (reference sequence). The trim removed 6 bases at V and 9 bases at J, leaving 8 bases unmatched. CDR3 nucleotide sequence: TGTGCCAGCAGCTACGGACAGGGTAACACGCAGTATTTT. This encodes CASSYGQGNTQYF.